These 14 T cell receptor beta chains share one sample of origin, sequenced in a study of sequential checkpoint blockade in melanoma. The table came from immunoSEQ multiplex PCR; TCRdb's copy has only in-frame clones and leaves some out. The sample yields some 5,400 clones, about a sixth seen once. This sample's treatment: randomized to nivolumab then ipilimumab (arm A) or the reverse (arm B). The material sequenced was tumor tissue (inferred from file names), taken from a patient given nivolumab and ipilimumab in sequence. The source of these receptors is a human donor with melanoma.

This clone is medium-sized (0.01 to 0.1%) by share. V is TRBV6-4 and J is TRBJ2-1; unclear D gene. The CDR3 covers 11 residues. Trimming took off 8 bases at V and 7 bases at J, with 9 bases between the two ends. Germline V CDR1 and CDR2: MRHNA, SNTAGT. The CDR3 region has the DNA TGTGCCAGCGTTGATATGAATGAGCAGTTCTTC. Translated, it gives CASVDMNEQFF.

In its sample, this clone ranks as medium-sized (0.01 to 0.1%). The chain uses TRBV11-3 and TRBJ1-2, with no clear D. Germline V gives CDR1 SGHNT, CDR2 YENEEA. V dropped 1 base and J dropped 9 bases, with 18 bases sitting between them. The CDR3 totals 15 residues. CDR3 sequence: CASSLVGGADLSYTF. In DNA, the CDR3 is TGTGCCAGCAGCTTAGTAGGAGGTGCGGATCTCAGCTACACCTTC. The full variable domain, rest sourced from reference TRBV11-3 and TRBJ1-2, is EAGVVQSPRYKIIEKKQPVAFWCNPISGHNTLYWYLQNLGQGPELLIRYENEEAVDDSQLPKDRFSAERLKGVDSTLKIQPAELGDSAVYLCASSLVGGADLSYTFGSGTRLTVV.

The chain couples TRBV18 to TRBJ1-2, with TRBD1 as a possible D gene (5 bases). This CDR3 has 14 residues. V lost 2 bases to trimming and J lost 6 bases, with 13 bases between them. CDR1 KGHSH and CDR2 LQKENI come from the germline V gene. For the CDR3, the DNA is TGTGCCAGCTCACCAGGGGGGACGGAGAATGGCTACACCTTC. It encodes CASSPGGTENGYTF.

This clone was detected a few times. The V and J genes are TRBV28 and TRBJ1-1; D is perhaps TRBD1 (6 bases). Germline V lookup: CDR1 MDHEN, CDR2 SYDVKM. CDR3 length: 13 residues. V lost 2 bases and J lost 7, with 11 bases in between. Here the CDR3 reads CASSLRGAIEAFF. The CDR3 region has the DNA TGTGCCAGCAGTTTAAGGGGGGCTATTGAAGCTTTCTTT.

This clone was counted at least ten times. V is TRBV11-3 and J is TRBJ2-5; 9 bases fit TRBD2. Germline V gene data show CDR1 as SGHNT and CDR2 as YENEEA. V gave up 5 bases and J gave up 5 bases; unmatched junction bases: 6. This CDR3 contains 14 residues. DNA for the CDR3: TGTGCCAGCAGCCCTAGCGGGGTTGGCGAGACCCAGTACTTC. Translating gives CASSPSGVGETQYF.

This clone has ten or more counts. The V and J genes are TRBV2 and TRBJ2-3; TRBD1 matches at 9 bases. The V segment lost 6 bases and the J segment 1 base; nucleotides outside the gene matches: 5. Germline V CDR1 and CDR2: SNHLY, FYNNEI. The CDR3 extends over 15 amino acids. The CDR3 loop is CASSYRDRGTDTQYF. The DNA of the CDR3 is TGTGCCAGCAGCTACCGGGACAGGGGCACAGATACGCAGTATTTT.

The chain couples TRBV9 to TRBJ2-2; TRBD1 or TRBD2 may be the D gene (5 bases each). Trimming took off 3 bases at V and 6 bases at J, with 15 bases between the two ends. Germline CDR1 reads SGDLS; CDR2 reads YYNGEE. CDR3 size: 15 residues. CDR3 sequence (DNA): TGTGCCAGCAGCGGCTCCGTGGGGGAAGCCGGGGAGCTGTTTTTT. Encoded protein: CASSGSVGEAGELFF.

The chain uses TRBV19 and TRBJ1-5; D remains unclear. This CDR3 is built from 12 residues. V lost 6 bases to trimming and J lost 1 base, with 4 bases between them. Germline V gene data show CDR1 as LNHDA and CDR2 as SQIVND (reference sequence). CDR3 amino acids: CASRHSNQPQHF. DNA of the CDR3: TGTGCCAGTAGACACAGCAATCAGCCCCAGCATTTT. The variable domain in full, with the rest retrieved from reference TRBV19 and TRBJ1-5, is DGGITQSPKYLFRKEGQNVTLSCEQNLNHDAMYWYRQDPGQGLRLIYYSQIVNDFQKGDIAEGYSVSREKKESFPLTVTSAQKNPTAFYLCASRHSNQPQHFGDGTRLSIL.

This clone was seen more than once but under ten times. The rearrangement uses TRBV30 and TRBJ2-5; no reliable D call. Germline V gene lookup returns CDR1 GTSNPN and CDR2 SVGIG (reference sequence). The CDR3 runs 13 residues. Trimming shortened V by 0 bases and J by 7 bases, and 12 bases separated the two germline ends. Here the CDR3 DNA reads TGTGCCTGGAGTGTACTCGGATTCGGGACCCAGTACTTC. Its translation is CAWSVLGFGTQYF.

The V gene is TRBV5-1, the J gene TRBJ1-1, with D perhaps TRBD1 (6 bases). The CDR3 extends over 15 amino acids. V was clipped by 0 bases and J by 11 bases, with 20 bases between them. Germline loops: CDR1 SGHRS, CDR2 YFSETQ. This CDR3 reads CASSLVGKRTAFAFF. The CDR3, as DNA: TGCGCCAGCAGCTTGGTGGGGAAGAGGACAGCCTTCGCTTTCTTT.

The chain joins TRBV6-8 to TRBJ1-1; maybe TRBD1 (6 bases). The CDR3 length is 15 residues. Trimming removed 8 bases at V and 4 bases at J, with 20 bases between. Germline V gene lookup returns CDR1 MNHGY and CDR2 SAAAGT. Here the CDR3 DNA reads TGTGCCAGCGTTCCGAACAGGGTAGTCCCCACTGAAGCTTTCTTT. Amino acids: CASVPNRVVPTEAFF.

Only one count was recorded for this clone. V usage is TRBV28 and J usage is TRBJ1-2; D is uncertain. There are 12 residues in the CDR3. The germline gives CDR1 MDHEN, CDR2 SYDVKM. Trimming took 5 bases from V and 4 from J, leaving 8 bases between them. Here the CDR3 DNA reads TGTGCCAGCAGTACCCGAACCTATGGCTACACCTTC. As protein: CASSTRTYGYTF.

This clone was observed a few times. The V call is TRBV18, the J call TRBJ2-5; D is ambiguous. V was pared by 2 bases and J by 4 bases, with 8 bases between. CDR3 length: 13 amino acids. CDR1 KGHSH and CDR2 LQKENI come from the germline V gene. In DNA, the CDR3 is TGTGCCAGCTCACCAGAGTTTGGAGAGACCCAGTACTTC. Translating it yields CASSPEFGETQYF.

This clone is categorized as large. V usage is TRBV9 and J usage is TRBJ2-1; 9 bases map to TRBD1. Germline V gene sequence: CDR1 SGDLS, CDR2 YYNGEE. The CDR3 runs to 16 residues. Losses at the gene ends were 3 bases for V and 5 bases for J; bases not matched to a gene: 9. This CDR3 reads CASSGQGVRVHNEQFF. CDR3 coding DNA: TGTGCCAGCAGCGGACAGGGGGTGCGGGTCCACAATGAGCAGTTCTTC. Looking up the rest from reference TRBV9 and TRBJ2-1 gives the full variable domain: DSGVTQTPKHLITATGQRVTLRCSPRSGDLSVYWYQQSLDQGLQFLIQYYNGEERAKGNILERFSAQQFPDLHSELNLSSLELGDSALYFCASSGQGVRVHNEQFFGPGTRLTVL.